Listed below are T cell receptor beta chains from one sample, sequenced in a study of blood T cell repertoires in COVID-19. The table came from immunoSEQ multiplex PCR; TCRdb's copy has only in-frame clones and leaves some out. The sample has some 190,000 clones, about four fifths seen once; the top ten hold over 6%. Sequencing was performed on peripheral blood. The receptors derive from an elderly woman with COVID-19, enrolled during active disease. Each CDR3 is given with its conserved first and last residue. D genes are given only for firm matches. Not all rows give a size; the values are once, few, many and, for expanded clones, a class.

size: -
V: TRBV7-6
J: TRBJ1-1
D: -
DNA: TGTGCCAGCAGCCCCCCATCCGGGACAAAAGGGGGTGAAGCTTTCTTT
CDR3: CASSPPSGTKGGEAFF

size: -
V: TRBV7-9
J: TRBJ2-7
D: -
DNA: TGTGCCAGCAGCTTAATTCAGGGGGGCGACGAGCAGTACTTC
CDR3: CASSLIQGGDEQYF

size: -
V: TRBV18
J: TRBJ1-6
D: TRBD1
DNA: TGTGCCAGCTCACCGGGGACAGAGAATTCACCCCTCCACTTT
CDR3: CASSPGTENSPLHF

size: -
V: TRBV6-1
J: TRBJ2-1
D: TRBD2
DNA: TGTGCCAGCAGTGTCCGACGGACTAGCGCGTTTCATGAGCAGTTCTTC
CDR3: CASSVRRTSAFHEQFF

size: -
V: TRBV5-1
J: TRBJ1-3
D: -
DNA: TGCGCCAGCAGCCTAGATTACTCTGGAAACACCATATATTTT
CDR3: CASSLDYSGNTIYF

size: -
V: TRBV2
J: TRBJ1-5
D: -
DNA: TGTGCCAGCAGTGGCTATTATAGCAATCAGCCCCAGCATTTT
CDR3: CASSGYYSNQPQHF

size: once
V: TRBV5-6
J: TRBJ1-4
D: -
DNA: TGTGCCAGCAGCTATCAGGGGAGTGAAAAACTGTTTTTT
CDR3: CASSYQGSEKLFF

size: -
V: TRBV2
J: TRBJ2-5
D: TRBD2
DNA: TGTGCCAGCAGGGCCGGGACTAGCCAAGAGACCCAGTACTTC
CDR3: CASRAGTSQETQYF

size: -
V: TRBV19
J: TRBJ1-5
D: -
DNA: TGTGCCAGTAGTCCCCGGACAGAAAATCAGCCCCAGCATTTT
CDR3: CASSPRTENQPQHF

size: -
V: TRBV18
J: TRBJ2-3
D: TRBD2
DNA: TGTGCCAGCTCACCACTAGCGGGGGCCACAGATACGCAGTATTTT
CDR3: CASSPLAGATDTQYF

size: -
V: TRBV6-5
J: TRBJ2-1
D: TRBD2
DNA: TGTGCCAGCAGTTTTGGGGCGGGAGAGTTCTACAATGAGCAGTTCTTC
CDR3: CASSFGAGEFYNEQFF

size: -
V: TRBV7-3
J: TRBJ1-1
D: -
DNA: TGTGCCAGCAGCTTGGGCCCGCAAGCGAACACTGAAGCTTTCTTT
CDR3: CASSLGPQANTEAFF

size: few
V: TRBV5-4
J: TRBJ1-1
D: -
DNA: TGTGCCAGCAGCCCCGGGGGGGGAAGTGGGCGGACTGAAGCTTTCTTT
CDR3: CASSPGGGSGRTEAFF

size: -
V: TRBV24-1
J: TRBJ2-2
D: TRBD1
DNA: TGTGCCACCACTCAGGGGGAGAGCACCGGGGAGCTGTTTTTT
CDR3: CATTQGESTGELFF

size: -
V: TRBV19
J: TRBJ1-2
D: -
DNA: TGTGCCAGTAGATGGGTGGCAGGGCATGGCTACACCTTC
CDR3: CASRWVAGHGYTF

size: -
V: TRBV5-1
J: TRBJ1-2
D: -
DNA: TGCGCCAGCAGCCCCCTCTTCGGGGAGGGGGGCTACACCTTC
CDR3: CASSPLFGEGGYTF

size: -
V: TRBV6-5
J: TRBJ1-2
D: TRBD1
DNA: TGTGCCAGAGGAGGACAGGGCTATGGCTACACCTTC
CDR3: CARGGQGYGYTF

size: -
V: TRBV28
J: TRBJ2-1
D: -
DNA: TGTGCCAGCAGTTTACCGGGAGACCAGGATGAGCAGTTCTTC
CDR3: CASSLPGDQDEQFF

size: -
V: TRBV5-6
J: TRBJ2-1
D: -
DNA: TGTGCCAGCAGCTCAACAGGCCCTAGACGTGGTGAGCAGTTCTTC
CDR3: CASSSTGPRRGEQFF

size: once
V: TRBV5-1
J: TRBJ1-2
D: -
DNA: TGCGCCAGCAGCTTGTCCGGGGCGGGGGTGGCTAACTATGGCTACACCTTC
CDR3: CASSLSGAGVANYGYTF

size: -
V: TRBV19
J: TRBJ1-1
D: TRBD1
DNA: TGTGCCAGTAGTATAAGAGGCGGGACAGCCTTAAACACTGAAGCTTTCTTT
CDR3: CASSIRGGTALNTEAFF

size: few
V: TRBV9
J: TRBJ1-4
D: TRBD1
DNA: TGTGCCAGCAGCGCTTCGACAGGGAATAATGAAAAACTGTTTTTT
CDR3: CASSASTGNNEKLFF

size: -
V: TRBV7-9
J: TRBJ2-1
D: -
DNA: TGTGCCAGCAGCCTAGTGCGGGACAATGAGCAGTTCTTC
CDR3: CASSLVRDNEQFF

size: -
V: TRBV27
J: TRBJ1-5
D: TRBD1
DNA: TGTGCCAGCAGACCGACAGGGGGGATCAATCAGCCCCAGCATTTT
CDR3: CASRPTGGINQPQHF

size: few
V: TRBV29-1
J: TRBJ2-3
D: -
DNA: TGCAGCGTTCCCCAGGCAGCGGGAGATACGCAGTATTTT
CDR3: CSVPQAAGDTQYF

size: -
V: TRBV5-1
J: TRBJ2-7
D: TRBD1
DNA: TGCGCCAGTACCACCGGGACAGGTGGCGAGCAGTACTTC
CDR3: CASTTGTGGEQYF

size: -
V: TRBV6-1
J: TRBJ2-7
D: TRBD1
DNA: TGTGCCAGCAGTGAAGGCTCACAGGGGGCTTGGATCTACGAGCAGTACTTC
CDR3: CASSEGSQGAWIYEQYF

size: -
V: TRBV6-5
J: TRBJ1-1
D: -
DNA: TGTGCCAGCAGTTACTCGATCCGAGACACTGAAGCTTTCTTT
CDR3: CASSYSIRDTEAFF

size: -
V: TRBV14
J: TRBJ1-6
D: TRBD1
DNA: TGTGCCAGCAGCCCCTGGACAGGCTCCAATTCACCCCTCCACTTT
CDR3: CASSPWTGSNSPLHF

size: few
V: TRBV28
J: TRBJ1-2
D: TRBD1
DNA: TGTGCCAGCAAGGGGACAGGGGGCACCTATGGCTACACCTTC
CDR3: CASKGTGGTYGYTF

size: -
V: TRBV29-1
J: TRBJ1-1
D: -
DNA: TGCAGCGTTGCAGGGGACACTGAAGCTTTCTTT
CDR3: CSVAGDTEAFF

size: -
V: TRBV28
J: TRBJ2-3
D: -
DNA: TGTGCCAGCAGTTCGGGGGACACAGATACGCAGTATTTT
CDR3: CASSSGDTDTQYF

size: -
V: TRBV19
J: TRBJ1-5
D: -
DNA: TGTGCCAGTAGTATAGTAGCGGGGGCTCAGCCCCAGCATTTT
CDR3: CASSIVAGAQPQHF

size: few
V: TRBV3-1/TRBV3-2
J: TRBJ2-5
D: -
DNA: TGTGCCAGCAGTTACAGGGCAGAGACCCAGTACTTC
CDR3: CASSYRAETQYF

size: -
V: TRBV7-9
J: TRBJ2-2
D: TRBD1
DNA: TGTGCCAGCAGCTCACAGGGGGCCACCGGGGAGCTGTTTTTT
CDR3: CASSSQGATGELFF

size: few
V: TRBV30
J: TRBJ2-7
D: TRBD1
DNA: TGTGCCTGGAGGCGCCACAGGGGCTCCTACGAGCAGTACTTC
CDR3: CAWRRHRGSYEQYF

size: -
V: TRBV5-1
J: TRBJ2-7
D: -
DNA: TGCGCCAGCAGCCTGGACCCCACAGGGGAGCAGTACTTC
CDR3: CASSLDPTGEQYF

size: -
V: TRBV20-1
J: TRBJ2-1
D: -
DNA: TGCAGTGCTAGTCCCGGGGGGCCCTACAATGAGCAGTTCTTC
CDR3: CSASPGGPYNEQFF

size: many
V: TRBV5-6
J: TRBJ2-5
D: -
DNA: TGTGCCAGCAGCTTGGGACTAGGGGTAGGGACCCAGTACTTC
CDR3: CASSLGLGVGTQYF

size: -
V: TRBV3-1/TRBV3-2
J: TRBJ1-4
D: TRBD1
DNA: TGTGCCAGCAGCCAAGGTCTGGGACAGGCGAATGAAAAACTGTTTTTT
CDR3: CASSQGLGQANEKLFF

size: once
V: TRBV2
J: TRBJ1-4
D: -
DNA: TGTGCCAGCAGTGAACAGGAAAAACTGTTTTTT
CDR3: CASSEQEKLFF

size: -
V: TRBV18
J: TRBJ1-3
D: TRBD1
DNA: TGTGCCAGCTCACCCCGACAGGGGGTCGACGCGGGGATATATTTT
CDR3: CASSPRQGVDAGIYF

size: few
V: TRBV28
J: TRBJ1-1
D: -
DNA: TGTGCCAGCAGTTTACCGACAGGGAACACTGAAGCTTTCTTT
CDR3: CASSLPTGNTEAFF

size: -
V: TRBV19
J: TRBJ2-3
D: TRBD2
DNA: TGTGCCAGTAGTATAGGTAGCGGGGGGCGAACAATTCCAGATACGCAGTATTTT
CDR3: CASSIGSGGRTIPDTQYF

size: -
V: TRBV10-3
J: TRBJ1-2
D: -
DNA: TGTGCCATCAGCAGGGGAAGTGGCTACACCTTC
CDR3: CAISRGSGYTF

size: -
V: TRBV5-1
J: TRBJ1-4
D: -
DNA: TGCGCCAGCAGGGATTACAGGCAAGGTGGGGAAAAACTGTTTTTT
CDR3: CASRDYRQGGEKLFF

size: -
V: TRBV7-3
J: TRBJ2-5
D: -
DNA: TGTGCCAGCAGCCCTGATGGGGCTGGGGAGACCCAGTACTTC
CDR3: CASSPDGAGETQYF